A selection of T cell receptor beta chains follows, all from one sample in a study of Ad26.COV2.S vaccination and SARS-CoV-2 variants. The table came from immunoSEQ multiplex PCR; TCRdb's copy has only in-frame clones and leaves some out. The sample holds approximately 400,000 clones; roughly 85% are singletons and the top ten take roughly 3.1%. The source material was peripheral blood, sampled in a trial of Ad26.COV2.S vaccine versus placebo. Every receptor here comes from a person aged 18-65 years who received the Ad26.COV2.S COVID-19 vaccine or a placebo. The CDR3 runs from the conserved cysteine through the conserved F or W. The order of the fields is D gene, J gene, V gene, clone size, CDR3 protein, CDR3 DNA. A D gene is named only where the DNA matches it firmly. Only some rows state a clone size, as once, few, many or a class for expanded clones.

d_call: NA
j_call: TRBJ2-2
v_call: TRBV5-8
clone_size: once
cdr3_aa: CRPGGAPGELFF
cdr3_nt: TGCCGACCTGGGGGCGCCCCCGGGGAGCTGTTTTTT

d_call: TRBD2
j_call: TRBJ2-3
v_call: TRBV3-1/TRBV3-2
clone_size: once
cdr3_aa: CASSRTSGGTSTDTQYF
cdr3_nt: TGTGCCAGCAGCCGGACTAGCGGGGGGACTAGCACAGATACGCAGTATTTT

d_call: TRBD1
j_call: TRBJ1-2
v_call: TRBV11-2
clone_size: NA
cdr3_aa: CASSLDPAGTGDGYTF
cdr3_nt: TGTGCCAGCAGCTTAGATCCTGCTGGGACAGGGGATGGCTACACCTTC

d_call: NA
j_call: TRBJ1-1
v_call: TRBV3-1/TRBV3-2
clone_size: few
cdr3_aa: CASSQVEDTEAFF
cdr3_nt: TGTGCCAGCAGCCAAGTAGAGGACACTGAAGCTTTCTTT

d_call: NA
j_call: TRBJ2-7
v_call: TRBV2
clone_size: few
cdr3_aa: CASRSWGRSYEQYF
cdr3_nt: TGTGCCAGCAGGTCCTGGGGGCGCTCCTACGAGCAGTACTTC

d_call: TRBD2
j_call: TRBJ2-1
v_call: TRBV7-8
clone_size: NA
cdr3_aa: CASSLQGGVYNEQFF
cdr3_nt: TGTGCCAGCAGCTTGCAGGGAGGGGTCTACAATGAGCAGTTCTTC

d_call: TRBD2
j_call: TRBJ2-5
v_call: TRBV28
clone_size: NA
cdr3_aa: CASSLTSSQETQYF
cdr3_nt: TGTGCCAGCAGTTTGACTAGCTCCCAAGAGACCCAGTACTTC

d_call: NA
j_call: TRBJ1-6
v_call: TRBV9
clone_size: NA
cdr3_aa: CASSVSGGGPNSPLHF
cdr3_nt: TGTGCCAGCAGCGTGTCCGGGGGGGGCCCGAATTCACCCCTCCACTTT

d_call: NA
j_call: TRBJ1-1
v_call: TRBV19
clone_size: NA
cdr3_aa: CASSGGHTGTNTEAFF
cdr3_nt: TGTGCCAGTAGTGGAGGTCATACAGGGACGAACACTGAAGCTTTCTTT

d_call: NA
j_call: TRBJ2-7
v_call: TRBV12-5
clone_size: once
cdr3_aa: CASGLGGTGSYEQYF
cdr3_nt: TGTGCTAGTGGTTTGGGGGGGACGGGCTCCTACGAGCAGTACTTC

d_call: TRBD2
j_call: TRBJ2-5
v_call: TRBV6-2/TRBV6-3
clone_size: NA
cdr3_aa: CASSTQDAGGPPETQYF
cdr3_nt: TGTGCCAGCAGTACCCAGGACGCGGGGGGACCTCCCGAGACCCAGTACTTC

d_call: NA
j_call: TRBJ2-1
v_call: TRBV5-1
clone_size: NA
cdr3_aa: CASKPPGAGNPYNEQFF
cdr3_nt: TGCGCCAGCAAGCCTCCCGGGGCGGGGAACCCGTACAATGAGCAGTTCTTC

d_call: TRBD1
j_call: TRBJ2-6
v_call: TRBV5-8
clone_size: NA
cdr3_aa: CASSSVGQGSRGANVLTF
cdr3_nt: TGTGCCAGCAGCTCGGTTGGACAGGGTTCTCGTGGGGCCAACGTCCTGACTTTC

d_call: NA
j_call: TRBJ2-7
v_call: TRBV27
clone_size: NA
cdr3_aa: CASSLSGPHYEQYF
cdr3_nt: TGTGCCAGCAGTTTATCGGGGCCCCACTACGAGCAGTACTTC

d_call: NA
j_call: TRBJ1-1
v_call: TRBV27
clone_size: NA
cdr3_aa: CASSFPGLNTEAFF
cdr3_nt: TGTGCCAGCAGTTTTCCGGGTCTGAACACTGAAGCTTTCTTT

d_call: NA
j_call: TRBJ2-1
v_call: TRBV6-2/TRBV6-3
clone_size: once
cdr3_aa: CASSYRDTRPSYNEQFF
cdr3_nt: TGTGCCAGCAGTTACAGGGACACGAGACCATCCTACAATGAGCAGTTCTTC

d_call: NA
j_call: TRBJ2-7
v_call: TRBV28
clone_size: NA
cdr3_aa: CASTGAGWHEQYF
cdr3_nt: TGTGCCAGCACTGGGGCGGGATGGCACGAGCAGTACTTC

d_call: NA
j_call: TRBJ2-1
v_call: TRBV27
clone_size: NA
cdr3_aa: CASSPNEQPYNEQFF
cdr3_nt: TGTGCCAGCAGTCCGAATGAGCAACCCTACAATGAGCAGTTCTTC

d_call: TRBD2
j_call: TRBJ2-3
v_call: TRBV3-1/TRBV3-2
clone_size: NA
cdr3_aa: CASRKRLAGSPSTDTQYF
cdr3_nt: TGTGCCAGCAGAAAACGACTAGCGGGGAGTCCTAGCACAGATACGCAGTATTTT

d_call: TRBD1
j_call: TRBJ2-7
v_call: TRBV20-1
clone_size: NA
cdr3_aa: CSASVPTGGYEQYF
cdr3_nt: TGCAGTGCTAGTGTTCCGACAGGGGGCTACGAGCAGTACTTC

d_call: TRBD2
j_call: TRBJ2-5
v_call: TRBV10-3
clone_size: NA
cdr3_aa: CAISEFTSGGIQETQYF
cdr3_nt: TGTGCCATCAGTGAGTTCACTAGCGGGGGGATCCAAGAGACCCAGTACTTC

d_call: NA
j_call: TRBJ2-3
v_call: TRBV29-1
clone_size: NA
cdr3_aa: CSVSKRLHIDTQYF
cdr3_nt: TGCAGCGTTAGTAAGAGACTCCACATAGATACGCAGTATTTT

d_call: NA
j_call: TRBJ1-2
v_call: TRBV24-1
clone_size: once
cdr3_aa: CATSEGGPDYGYTF
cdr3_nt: TGTGCCACCAGTGAGGGGGGGCCGGACTATGGCTACACCTTC

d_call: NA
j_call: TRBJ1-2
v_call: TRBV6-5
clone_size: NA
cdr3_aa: CASRPDSEFGYTF
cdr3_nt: TGTGCCAGCAGACCGGACAGCGAGTTTGGCTACACCTTC

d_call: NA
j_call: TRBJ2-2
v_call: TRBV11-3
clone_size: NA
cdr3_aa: CASSKQNTGELFF
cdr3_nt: TGTGCCAGCAGCAAACAAAACACCGGGGAGCTGTTTTTT

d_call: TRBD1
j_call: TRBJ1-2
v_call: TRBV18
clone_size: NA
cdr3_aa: CASSVTGVFPHYGYTF
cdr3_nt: TGTGCCAGCTCGGTTACAGGGGTTTTCCCCCACTATGGCTACACCTTC

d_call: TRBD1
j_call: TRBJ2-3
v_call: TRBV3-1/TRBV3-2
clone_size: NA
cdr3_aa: CASSKIQGAHGTDTQYF
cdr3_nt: TGTGCCAGCAGTAAGATACAGGGGGCGCATGGCACAGATACGCAGTATTTT

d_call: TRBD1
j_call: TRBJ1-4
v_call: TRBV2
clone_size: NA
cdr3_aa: CASRGDRGSNEKLFF
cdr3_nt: TGTGCCAGCAGGGGAGACAGGGGTTCTAATGAAAAACTGTTTTTT

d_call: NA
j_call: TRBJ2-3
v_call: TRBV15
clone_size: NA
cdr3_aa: CATGLPSRNTQYF
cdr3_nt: TGTGCCACCGGGCTTCCCAGTAGAAATACGCAGTATTTT

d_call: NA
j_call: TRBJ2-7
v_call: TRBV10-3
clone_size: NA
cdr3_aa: CAISKDSTEQYF
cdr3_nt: TGTGCCATCAGCAAAGACAGTACCGAGCAGTACTTC

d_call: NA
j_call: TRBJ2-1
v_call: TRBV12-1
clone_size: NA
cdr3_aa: CASTSLHNEQFF
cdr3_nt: TGTGCCAGCACCTCACTACACAATGAGCAGTTCTTC

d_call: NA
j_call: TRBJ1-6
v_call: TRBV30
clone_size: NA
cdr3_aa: CAWSAGQVYSPLHF
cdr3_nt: TGTGCCTGGAGTGCCGGTCAGGTATATTCACCCCTCCACTTT

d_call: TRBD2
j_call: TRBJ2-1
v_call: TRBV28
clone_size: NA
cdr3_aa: CASSPGWTAGGGNEQFF
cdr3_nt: TGTGCCAGCAGCCCCGGTTGGACAGCCGGGGGGGGGAATGAGCAGTTCTTC

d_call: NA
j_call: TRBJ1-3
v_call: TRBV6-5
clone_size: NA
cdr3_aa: CASSSGVAGNTIYF
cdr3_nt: TGTGCCAGCAGTTCAGGGGTGGCTGGAAACACCATATATTTT

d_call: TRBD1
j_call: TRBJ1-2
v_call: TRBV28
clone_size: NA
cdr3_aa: CASSRTGEPRGYTF
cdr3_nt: TGTGCCAGCAGTCGGACAGGGGAGCCGCGTGGCTACACCTTC

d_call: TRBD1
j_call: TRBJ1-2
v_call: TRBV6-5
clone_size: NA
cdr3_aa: CASSRPGTGDYGYTF
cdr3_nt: TGTGCCAGCAGCCGTCCCGGGACAGGGGACTATGGCTACACCTTC

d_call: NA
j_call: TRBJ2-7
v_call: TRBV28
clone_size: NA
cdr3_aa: CASSIDRDLFYEQYF
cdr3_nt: TGTGCCAGCAGTATTGACCGGGACTTATTCTACGAGCAGTACTTC

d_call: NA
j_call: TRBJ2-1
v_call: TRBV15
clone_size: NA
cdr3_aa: CATSRDWLIGDEQFF
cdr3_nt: TGTGCCACCAGCAGAGATTGGTTGATCGGGGATGAGCAGTTCTTC

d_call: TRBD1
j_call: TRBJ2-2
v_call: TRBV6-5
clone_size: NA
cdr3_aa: CASNGQGANTGELFF
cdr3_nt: TGTGCCAGCAACGGACAGGGGGCGAACACCGGGGAGCTGTTTTTT

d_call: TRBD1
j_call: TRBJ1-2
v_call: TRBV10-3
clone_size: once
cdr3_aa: CAIRPEGGTGPTNYGYTF
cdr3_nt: TGTGCCATCAGACCAGAGGGGGGGACAGGACCTACTAACTATGGCTACACCTTC